Shown below are 25 T cell receptor beta chains from a single sample sequenced in a study of shared clonotypes between healthy human individuals. Assay: immunoSEQ multiplex PCR; the TCRdb copy retains only in-frame clones and omits some. The sample has some 2,500,000 clones; approximately 93% are singletons. The sample comprised naive CD4+ T cells from PBMCs. Sample subset: CD45RA+ positively selected. The source of these receptors is a man in his late teens or twenties in good health. Some clones in this sample may be carry-over from other donors' samples.

The chain has TRBV29-1 and TRBJ2-7; D may be TRBD1 (7 bases). V was clipped by 7 bases and J by 0 bases, with 13 bases between them. The V gene's germline CDR1 is SQVTM and CDR2 ANQGSEA. There are 13 residues in the CDR3. The CDR3 region has the DNA TGCAGCGCCCGGCGGGACAGCTCCTACGAGCAGTACTTC. Its protein product is CSARRDSSYEQYF.

V usage is TRBV5-1 and J usage is TRBJ1-1; no clear D. Trimming cost V 0 bases and J 3 bases, with 6 bases left between them. Germline values: CDR1 SGHRS, CDR2 YFSETQ. The CDR3 has 13 amino acids. The CDR3 loop reads CASSLALDTEAFF. Here the CDR3 DNA reads TGCGCCAGCAGCTTGGCACTTGACACTGAAGCTTTCTTT.

The J gene is TRBJ2-1, the V gene TRBV15, with 11 bases identical to TRBD2. The CDR3 runs to 16 residues. Germline V gene lookup returns CDR1 LNHNV and CDR2 YYDKDF (reference sequence). The junction had 8 bases not matched to a gene; V was cut back by 1 base and J by 9 bases. The CDR3 DNA follows: TGTGCCACCAGCAGAGGGAGGGCTAGCGGGAGGAGTGAGCAGTTCTTC. This codes for CATSRGRASGRSEQFF.

This rearrangement joins TRBV5-4 to TRBJ2-7; D gene unclear. The CDR3 loop spans 15 amino acids. V lost 0 bases to trimming and J lost 0 bases, with 10 bases between them. Germline-derived CDR1 and CDR2 are SGHNT and YYREEE (reference sequence). CDR3 protein: CASSLASDLSYEQYF. For the CDR3, the DNA is TGTGCCAGCAGCTTGGCCTCGGACCTCTCCTACGAGCAGTACTTC.

The chain joins TRBV5-4 to TRBJ1-1, with 8 bases identical to TRBD1. Trimming took 4 bases from V and 6 from J; bases not matched to a gene: 14. Germline assignment: CDR1 SGHNT and CDR2 YYREEE (reference sequence). This CDR3 comprises 16 residues. The CDR3: CASSNPSQGAAAEAFF. CDR3 sequence (DNA): TGTGCCAGCAGCAACCCCTCCCAGGGGGCCGCGGCTGAAGCTTTCTTT.

The J gene is TRBJ2-4, the V gene TRBV5-1; a weak D match, TRBD1 (6 bases). Between the trimmed V and J ends, which lost 4 bases and 3 bases, there was a span of 14 bases. CDR3 size: 15 residues. Germline loops: CDR1 SGHRS, CDR2 YFSETQ. The CDR3: CASSPGGGLKNIQYF. The CDR3 region has the DNA TGCGCCAGCAGCCCCGGTGGGGGCCTCAAAAACATTCAGTACTTC.

The CDR3 here is CASISRWKQGPRYGTGELFF. CDR3 nucleotide sequence: TGCGCCAGCATAAGTAGGTGGAAGCAGGGGCCTAGATATGGGACCGGGGAGCTGTTTTTT. This sequence joins TRBV10-1 and TRBJ2-2, with D possibly TRBD1 on 6 matching bases. V was shortened by 7 bases and J by 5 bases, with 32 bases between the two germline ends. This CDR3 contains 20 residues. The V gene's germline CDR1 is WNHNN and CDR2 SYGVQD (reference sequence).

The rearrangement joins TRBV27 to TRBJ2-2, with 12 bases fitting TRBD2. Per the germline V gene, CDR1 is MNHEY and CDR2 is SMNVEV (reference sequence). CDR3 size: 14 residues. V trimming: 7 bases; J trimming: 6 bases; junction bases outside the gene matches: 3. The CDR3 here is CASTLAGGAGELFF. The CDR3 region has the DNA TGTGCCAGCACACTAGCGGGAGGTGCCGGGGAGCTGTTTTTT.

V gene TRBV4-2 combines with J gene TRBJ2-7; 7 positions match TRBD1. V lost 3 bases and J lost 5; bases outside the gene matches: 13. Germline assignment: CDR1 LGHNA and CDR2 YNFKEQ. The CDR3 runs to 16 residues. DNA for the CDR3: TGTGCCAGCAGCCAGCCCTTGACAGGGAGTACCCACGAGCAGTACTTC. Translation: CASSQPLTGSTHEQYF.

The chain recombines TRBV7-9 with TRBJ2-3, with 8 positions matching TRBD2. Germline assignment: CDR1 SEHNR and CDR2 FQNEAQ (reference sequence). Trimming at V came to 5 bases and at J to 4 bases, leaving 8 bases not matched to a gene. The CDR3 has 15 residues. The CDR3 here is CASSPLAASADTQYF. The CDR3 DNA reads TGTGCCAGCAGCCCACTAGCGGCTAGCGCAGATACGCAGTATTTT.

This clone appeared a few times. V gene TRBV28 combines with J gene TRBJ1-1; weak D call: TRBD1 (6 bases). The germline gives CDR1 MDHEN, CDR2 SYDVKM. The CDR3 has 10 residues. V lost 8 bases and J lost 10, with 11 bases in between. CDR3 sequence reads: CASRRGTAFF. Here the CDR3 DNA reads TGTGCCAGCCGTAGGGGGACAGCTTTCTTT.

On this clone: Other DNA sequences in this sample translate to the same CDR3. The chain is built from TRBV6-5 and TRBJ1-1; maybe TRBD1 (6 bases). The CDR3 length is 12 residues. Trimming removed 0 bases at V and 8 bases at J, with 7 bases between. In germline, CDR1 is MNHEY, CDR2 SVGAGI. The CDR3, as DNA: TGTGCCAGCAGTTACTCGAGGGGGGAAGCTTTCTTT. Translation: CASSYSRGEAFF.

The genes are TRBV9 and TRBJ1-4, with TRBD1 as a possible D gene (5 bases). The CDR3 runs 13 residues. Trimming removed 2 bases from V and 5 bases from J, with 7 bases in between. The V gene's germline CDR1 is SGDLS and CDR2 YYNGEE. CDR3 DNA: TGTGCCAGCAGCGTGGGGCAGAATGAAAAACTGTTTTTT. Encoded protein: CASSVGQNEKLFF.

Notes on this clone: This sample also contains other DNA sequences that code for the same CDR3. The J gene is TRBJ2-7, the V gene TRBV6-5; TRBD1 matches 10 bases. CDR3 length: 15 amino acids. J lost 3 bases, V lost 0 bases, and 2 bases had no gene match. Germline V gene lookup returns CDR1 MNHEY and CDR2 SVGAGI. The CDR3 region is CASSYSGQGIYEQYF. The CDR3 region has the DNA TGTGCCAGCAGTTACTCGGGACAGGGGATCTACGAGCAGTACTTC.

The J gene is TRBJ1-2, the V gene TRBV5-1, with 7 positions matching TRBD1. The V and J ends lost 4 bases and 5 bases, in that order; junction bases with no gene match: 8. Per the germline V gene, CDR1 is SGHRS and CDR2 is YFSETQ. The length of the CDR3 is 14 residues. This CDR3 reads CASSAAGTEYGYTF. The CDR3 DNA reads TGCGCCAGCAGCGCAGCCGGGACAGAATATGGCTACACCTTC.

The chain links TRBV27 to TRBJ1-5; possible D gene TRBD1, 5 bases. Trimming took 2 bases from V and 14 from J, leaving 22 bases between them. The length of the CDR3 is 15 residues. The germline V gene has CDR1 MNHEY and CDR2 SMNVEV (reference sequence). The CDR3 DNA follows: TGTGCCAGCAGTTTAACCCATAACGGAGACAGTGTCAAGCATTTT. Its protein is CASSLTHNGDSVKHF.

V gene TRBV28 combines with J gene TRBJ2-2; 10 bases are shared with TRBD2. J gave up 7 bases and V 6 bases, and 8 bases lay outside the gene matches. The CDR3 runs 15 residues. Per germline, CDR1 MDHEN and CDR2 SYDVKM. The CDR3 coding sequence is TGTGCCAGCAGGGATAGCGGGAGGTTAAACGGGGAGCTGTTTTTT. As protein: CASRDSGRLNGELFF.

CDR3 sequence: CASGHEQFF. The CDR3, as DNA: TGTGCCAGCGGACATGAGCAGTTCTTC. The chain links TRBV6-5 to TRBJ2-1, with D uncertain. V gave up 8 bases and J gave up 8 bases, with 4 bases separating them. The germline V gene encodes CDR1 MNHEY and CDR2 SVGAGI. The length of the CDR3 is 9 residues.

This clone appeared a single time. This chain uses TRBV10-2 with TRBJ2-7; possible D gene TRBD2, 6 bases. Trimming removed 8 bases from V and 7 bases from J, with 12 bases in between. This CDR3 contains 11 residues. The V gene's germline CDR1 is WSHSY and CDR2 SAAADI. Here the CDR3 reads CASGVAGEQYF. The CDR3 region has the DNA TGCGCCAGCGGAGTGGCGGGGGAGCAGTACTTC.

This chain connects TRBV7-9 to TRBJ2-7, with TRBD1 identical over 8 bases. V lost 5 bases to trimming and J lost 4 bases; unmatched junction nucleotides: 13. The CDR3 is 16 amino acids. From germline, CDR1 is SEHNR and CDR2 FQNEAQ (reference sequence). This CDR3 is CASSPAPGRGPYEQYF. CDR3 coding DNA: TGTGCCAGCAGCCCAGCCCCCGGCAGGGGGCCTTACGAGCAGTACTTC.

DNA of the CDR3: TGTGCCAGCAGCCCGAGGGGGTTCTTGGACGAGCAGTACTTC. Translation: CASSPRGFLDEQYF. This rearrangement joins TRBV9 to TRBJ2-7; D is possibly TRBD1 (6 bases). Trimming stripped 4 bases from V and 5 bases from J, with 16 bases between. The CDR3 sequence is 14 residues long. Germline values: CDR1 SGDLS, CDR2 YYNGEE.

In the case of this clone: In the same sample, other DNA sequences code for this CDR3. The rearrangement links TRBV7-9 to TRBJ2-3; no clear D. CDR1 and CDR2 from the germline V gene are SEHNR and FQNEAQ (reference sequence). The CDR3 contains 12 residues. Deletions cut 5 bases from V and 3 bases from J, with 6 bases between. The CDR3 spells CASSPSTDTQYF. DNA for the CDR3: TGTGCCAGCAGCCCATCAACAGATACGCAGTATTTT.

V gene TRBV6-5 combines with J gene TRBJ2-7; D might be TRBD2 (5 bases). Germline V gene data show CDR1 as MNHEY and CDR2 as SVGAGI. The CDR3 contains 11 residues. The V gene lost 10 bases and the J gene lost 1 base, with 8 bases spanning the gap. DNA of the CDR3: TGTGCCACCGGGATTTCCTACGAGCAGTACTTC. This translates into CATGISYEQYF.

The chain employs TRBV6-5 and TRBJ2-3; TRBD2 might be the D (6 bases). V dropped 8 bases and J dropped 6 bases, with 21 bases sitting between them. This CDR3 is 15 amino acids long. CDR1 and CDR2 (germline): MNHEY, SVGAGI. Written as DNA, the CDR3 is TGTGCCAGCCGACTAGTGGCGGATCCTAGGGATACGCAGTATTTT. Amino acids: CASRLVADPRDTQYF.

A remark on this clone: Different DNA sequences within this sample yield the same CDR3. V and J are TRBV5-1 and TRBJ2-5; 7 positions match TRBD2. This CDR3 has 14 residues. Trimming at V came to 4 bases and at J to 1 base, leaving 4 bases not matched to a gene. Germline V gene sequence: CDR1 SGHRS, CDR2 YFSETQ. CDR3 bases: TGCGCCAGCAGCACGGGGACTACCCAAGAGACCCAGTACTTC. Translation gives CASSTGTTQETQYF.